Reported below is one TCR beta chain. This entry is derived from a study of cytomegalovirus exposure and HLA in healthy donors. TCRdb's copy holds only in-frame clones and misses some; the assay was immunoSEQ multiplex PCR. Here the sample spans roughly 260,000 clones, around 90% being singletons. The specimen was PBMCs. The TCR originated in a young woman in good health and CMV-seronegative.

The CDR3 DNA reads as TGTGCCAGCAGCTTGGGCGGATCTAACTATGGCTACACCTTC. It specifies CASSLGGSNYGYTF. The chain combines TRBV5-4 with TRBJ1-2, with D hard to call. Germline assignment: CDR1 SGHNT and CDR2 YYREEE (reference sequence). The CDR3 extends over 14 amino acids. Trimming left V 0 bases short and J 0 bases short, with 6 bases between.